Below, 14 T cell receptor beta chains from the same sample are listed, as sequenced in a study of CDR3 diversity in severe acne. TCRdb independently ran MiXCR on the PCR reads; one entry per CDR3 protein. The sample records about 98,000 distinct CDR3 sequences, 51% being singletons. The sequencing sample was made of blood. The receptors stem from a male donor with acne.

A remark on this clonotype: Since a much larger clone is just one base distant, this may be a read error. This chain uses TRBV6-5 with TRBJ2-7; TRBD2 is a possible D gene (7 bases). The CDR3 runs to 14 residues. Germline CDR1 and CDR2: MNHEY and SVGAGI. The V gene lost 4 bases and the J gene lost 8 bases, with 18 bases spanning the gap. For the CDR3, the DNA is TGTGCCAGCAGTTGCGGAAGGGGGGGAAGTAAGCAGTACTTC. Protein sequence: CASSCGRGGSKQYF.

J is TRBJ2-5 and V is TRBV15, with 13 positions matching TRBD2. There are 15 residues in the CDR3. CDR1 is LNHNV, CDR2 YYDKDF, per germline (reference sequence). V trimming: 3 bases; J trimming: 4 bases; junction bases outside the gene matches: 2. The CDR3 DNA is TGTGCCACCAGCAGCGGACTAGCGGGAGTAGAGACCCAGTACTTC. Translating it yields CATSSGLAGVETQYF.

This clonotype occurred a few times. CDR3 in amino acids: CASSRLGTGSYEQYF. The DNA for the CDR3 is TGTGCCAGCAGTCGTCTCGGGACAGGGTCCTACGAGCAGTACTTC. This chain links TRBV28 with TRBJ2-7; TRBD1 aligns across 9 bases. The CDR3 length is 15 residues. Germline V CDR1 and CDR2: MDHEN, SYDVKM. V lost 5 bases and J lost 1; bases outside the gene matches: 6. Full variable domain (remainder filled in from reference TRBV28 and TRBJ2-7): DVKVTQSSRYLVKRTGEKVFLECVQDMDHENMFWYRQDPGLGLRLIYFSYDVKMKEKGDIPEGYSVSREKKERFSLILESASTNQTSMYLCASSRLGTGSYEQYFGPGTRLTVT.

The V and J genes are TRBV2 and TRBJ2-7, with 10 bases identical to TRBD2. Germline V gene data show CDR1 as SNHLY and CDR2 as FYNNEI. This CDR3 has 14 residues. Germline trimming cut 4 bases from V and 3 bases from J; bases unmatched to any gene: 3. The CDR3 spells CASSGSSGGYEQYF. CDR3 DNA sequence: TGTGCCAGCAGTGGATCTAGCGGGGGCTACGAGCAGTACTTC.

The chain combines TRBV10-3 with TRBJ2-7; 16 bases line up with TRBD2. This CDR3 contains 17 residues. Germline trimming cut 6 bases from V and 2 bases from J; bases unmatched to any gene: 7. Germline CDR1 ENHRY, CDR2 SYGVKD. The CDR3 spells CAIRSEGLAGGTYEQYF. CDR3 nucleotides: TGTGCCATCAGAAGTGAGGGACTAGCGGGAGGGACCTACGAGCAGTACTTC.

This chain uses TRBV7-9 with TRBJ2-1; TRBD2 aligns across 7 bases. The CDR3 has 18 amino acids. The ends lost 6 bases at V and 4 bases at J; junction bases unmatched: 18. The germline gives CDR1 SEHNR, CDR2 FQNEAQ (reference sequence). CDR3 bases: TGTGCCAGCAGACATAGGGTCGGATCAGCGGGACCTTACAATGAGCAGTTCTTC. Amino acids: CASRHRVGSAGPYNEQFF. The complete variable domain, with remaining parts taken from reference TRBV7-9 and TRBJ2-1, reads DTGVSQNPRHKITKRGQNVTFRCDPISEHNRLYWYRQTLGQGPEFLTYFQNEAQLEKSRLLSDRFSAERPKGSFSTLEIQRTEQGDSAMYLCASRHRVGSAGPYNEQFFGPGTRLTVL.

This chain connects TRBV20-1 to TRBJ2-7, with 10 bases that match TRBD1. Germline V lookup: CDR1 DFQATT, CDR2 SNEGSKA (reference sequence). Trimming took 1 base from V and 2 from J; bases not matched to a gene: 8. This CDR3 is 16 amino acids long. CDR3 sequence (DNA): TGCAGTGCTAGAGTACGCGGGACAGGGGTGCCCTACGAGCAGTACTTC. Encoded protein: CSARVRGTGVPYEQYF.

The chain's CDR3 is CASRIKANTGELFF. CDR3 nucleotide sequence: TGCGCCAGCAGAATTAAGGCGAACACCGGGGAGCTGTTTTTT. The J gene is TRBJ2-2, the V gene TRBV5-1, with unresolved D. With 5 bases removed from V and 0 bases from J, the gap between germline ends came to 8 bases. Germline CDR1 is SGHRS and CDR2 is YFSETQ. This CDR3 has 14 residues.

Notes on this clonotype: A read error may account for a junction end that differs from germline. The CDR3 here is CASSTGDIGNAIYF. The CDR3 DNA follows: TGTGCCAGCAGTACAGGGGACATTGGAAACGCCATATATTTT. This chain connects TRBV9 to TRBJ1-3; 7 positions match TRBD1. CDR3 length: 14 amino acids. Germline CDR1 SGDLS, CDR2 YYNGEE.

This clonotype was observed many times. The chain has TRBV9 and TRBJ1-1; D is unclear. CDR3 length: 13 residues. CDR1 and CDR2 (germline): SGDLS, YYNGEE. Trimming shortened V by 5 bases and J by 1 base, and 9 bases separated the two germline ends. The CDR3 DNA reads TGTGCCAGCAGGCAAATTAGGAACACTGAAGCTTTCTTT. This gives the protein CASRQIRNTEAFF.

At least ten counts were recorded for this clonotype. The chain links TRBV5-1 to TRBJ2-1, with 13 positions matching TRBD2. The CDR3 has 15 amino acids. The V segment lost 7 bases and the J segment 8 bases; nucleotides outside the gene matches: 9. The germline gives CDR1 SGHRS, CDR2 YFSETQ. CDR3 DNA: TGCGCCAGCTCAAGGGACGGACTAGCGGGAGATGAGCAGTTCTTC. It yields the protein CASSRDGLAGDEQFF.

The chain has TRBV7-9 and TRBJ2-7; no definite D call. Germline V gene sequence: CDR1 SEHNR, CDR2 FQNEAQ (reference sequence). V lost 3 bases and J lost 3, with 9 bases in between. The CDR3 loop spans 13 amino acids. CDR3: CASSLSANYEQYF. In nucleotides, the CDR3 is TGTGCCAGCAGCTTGTCAGCCAACTACGAGCAGTACTTC.

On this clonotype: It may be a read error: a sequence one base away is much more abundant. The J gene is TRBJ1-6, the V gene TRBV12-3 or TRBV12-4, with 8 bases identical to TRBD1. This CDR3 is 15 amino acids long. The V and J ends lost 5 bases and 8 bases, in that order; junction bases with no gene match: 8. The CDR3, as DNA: TGTGCCAGCAGTGACAGGGGAACATATGATTCACCCCTCCACTTT. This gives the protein CASSDRGTYDSPLHF.

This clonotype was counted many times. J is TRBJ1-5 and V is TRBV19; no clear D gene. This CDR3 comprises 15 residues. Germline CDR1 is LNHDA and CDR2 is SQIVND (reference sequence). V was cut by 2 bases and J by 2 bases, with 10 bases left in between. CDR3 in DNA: TGTGCCAGTAGTATATCGGCTCTTGGCAATCAGCCCCAGCATTTT. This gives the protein CASSISALGNQPQHF.